The 7 T cell receptor beta chains below come from one sample, sequenced in a study of blood T cell repertoires in COVID-19. Sequencing was performed with immunoSEQ multiplex PCR; in TCRdb, only in-frame clones are kept and a portion is missing. The sample carries approximately 130,000 clones, around 87% recorded once. The source material was peripheral blood. These receptors originate from a man in his 70s with active or convalescent COVID-19.

The chain couples TRBV4-1 to TRBJ1-4; TRBD1 aligns across 10 bases. This CDR3 has 15 amino acids. CDR1 MGHRA and CDR2 YSYEKL come from the germline V gene. With 7 bases clipped from V and 5 bases from J, the junction kept 7 bases outside the gene matches. This CDR3 is CASTSTGQGNEKLFF. CDR3 in DNA: TGCGCCAGCACCTCGACGGGACAGGGGAATGAAAAACTGTTTTTT.

V usage is TRBV9 and J usage is TRBJ1-6, with 8 bases matching TRBD1. The trim removed 2 bases at V and 3 bases at J, leaving 7 bases unmatched. The CDR3 sequence is 17 residues long. The V gene's germline CDR1 is SGDLS and CDR2 YYNGEE. The CDR3 DNA follows: TGTGCCAGCAGCGTCGACAGGGGTGAAATCTATAATTCACCCCTCCACTTT. Its protein is CASSVDRGEIYNSPLHF. The full variable domain, in which reference TRBV9 and TRBJ1-6 provide the parts outside the CDR3, is DSGVTQTPKHLITATGQRVTLRCSPRSGDLSVYWYQQSLDQGLQFLIQYYNGEERAKGNILERFSAQQFPDLHSELNLSSLELGDSALYFCASSVDRGEIYNSPLHFGNGTRLTVT.

This clone was recorded once. This chain links TRBV2 with TRBJ2-1; D gene uncertain. V lost 9 bases and J 9 bases, leaving 18 bases between the germline ends. CDR1 and CDR2 from the germline V gene are SNHLY and FYNNEI. The length of the CDR3 is 13 residues. The CDR3 here is CARKRAGAFEQFF. The CDR3 bases are TGTGCCAGAAAAAGAGCAGGTGCTTTTGAGCAGTTCTTC.

The J gene is TRBJ2-2, the V gene TRBV7-8; D not resolved. The germline V gene has CDR1 SGHVS and CDR2 FQNEAQ. V lost 1 base and J lost 7, with 13 bases in between. The CDR3 extends over 15 amino acids. CDR3 in DNA: TGTGCCAGCAGCTTAGGGCTAGTCGGAGTCGGGGAGCTGTTTTTT. It codes for CASSLGLVGVGELFF.

As concerns this clone: The germline gene is not matched at one end of the junction; a read error may be the cause. The chain carries TRBV7-9 and TRBJ2-7; D possibly corresponds to TRBD1 (6 bases). The CDR3 spans 15 residues. Germline V gene sequence: CDR1 SEHNR, CDR2 FQNEAQ (reference sequence). Written as DNA, the CDR3 is TGTGCCAGCAGCTCGATGGGGTCAGGGGCCTATGAGCAGTACTTC. This translates into CASSSMGSGAYEQYF.

V is TRBV18 and J is TRBJ2-7; 10 bases agree with TRBD1. Germline CDR1 KGHSH, CDR2 LQKENI. V lost 3 bases to trimming and J lost 1 base; unmatched junction nucleotides: 9. This CDR3 contains 17 residues. CDR3 nucleotides: TGTGCCAGCTCACCTACCCCGGGACAGGGGACTTCCTACGAGCAGTACTTC. It encodes CASSPTPGQGTSYEQYF.

V and J are TRBV28 and TRBJ1-2; D is ambiguous. CDR3 size: 13 residues. Trimming took off 7 bases at V and 1 base at J, with 10 bases between the two ends. Germline CDR1 reads MDHEN; CDR2 reads SYDVKM. The CDR3 loop is CASNRDRNYGYTF. For the CDR3, the DNA is TGTGCCAGCAACAGAGACCGTAACTATGGCTACACCTTC.